The 25 T cell receptor beta chains listed next were all sequenced from one sample in a study of beta chain features in type 1 diabetes. Of the isolated RNA, all was reverse transcribed, and so the sequenced material was expressed TCRB transcripts. TCRdb's copy holds only in-frame clones and misses some; the assay was immunoSEQ multiplex PCR. Of around 500,000 clones listed, approximately 30% are singletons. Sequenced: naive CD4+ T cells from blood. These receptors were collected from a man aged 18 to 35 in good health.

The rearrangement joins TRBV9 to TRBJ2-3; tentative D call: TRBD2 (6 bases). The CDR3 totals 15 residues. Per germline, CDR1 SGDLS and CDR2 YYNGEE. V was shortened by 0 bases and J by 4 bases, with 12 bases between the two germline ends. The CDR3 is CASSVDPAGADTQYF. CDR3 nucleotides: TGTGCCAGCAGCGTAGATCCAGCGGGCGCAGATACGCAGTATTTT.

In its sample, this clone was seen once. The J gene is TRBJ1-1, the V gene TRBV5-1; D remains ambiguous. Germline V lookup: CDR1 SGHRS, CDR2 YFSETQ. The V end was cut by 0 bases, the J end by 6 bases, with 15 bases between. The CDR3 extends over 15 amino acids. The CDR3 here is CASSLALAGPAEAFF. The CDR3 nucleotides read TGCGCCAGCAGCTTGGCATTGGCAGGCCCAGCTGAAGCTTTCTTT.

This clone was seen a handful of times. The chain couples TRBV14 to TRBJ2-1; D is unclear. V lost 5 bases and J lost 0, with 17 bases in between. CDR3 size: 17 residues. CDR1 and CDR2 (germline): SGHDN, FVKESK. The CDR3 protein is CASSRHPVGFSYNEQFF. CDR3 bases: TGTGCCAGCAGCAGACACCCGGTGGGATTCTCCTACAATGAGCAGTTCTTC.

The chain joins TRBV29-1 to TRBJ2-7, with no clear D. Germline V lookup: CDR1 SQVTM, CDR2 ANQGSEA. The CDR3 is 10 amino acids. V was clipped by 4 bases and J by 3 bases, with 4 bases between them. CDR3 loop: CSVGRYEQYF. The CDR3 nucleotides are TGCAGCGTTGGGCGCTACGAGCAGTACTTC.

The J gene is TRBJ1-4, the V gene TRBV25-1, with D uncertain. Germline loops: CDR1 MGHDK, CDR2 SYGVNS. The CDR3 extends over 13 amino acids. V lost 4 bases and J lost 4, with 7 bases in between. CDR3 loop: CASSVRVNEKLFF. The CDR3 DNA reads as TGTGCCAGCAGTGTTAGGGTTAATGAAAAACTGTTTTTT.

The chain combines TRBV30 with TRBJ2-4; D is undetermined. This CDR3 spans 13 amino acids. V lost 2 bases and J lost 8, with 13 bases in between. Germline assignment: CDR1 GTSNPN and CDR2 SVGIG (reference sequence). DNA for the CDR3: TGTGCCTGGAGTTTCACAGTCGGATACATTCAGTACTTC. Amino acid sequence: CAWSFTVGYIQYF.

The chain has TRBV9 and TRBJ2-3, with D maybe TRBD2 (5 bases). This CDR3 region has 15 residues. V lost 2 bases to trimming and J lost 4 bases, with 14 bases between them. Germline assignment: CDR1 SGDLS and CDR2 YYNGEE. In nucleotides, the CDR3 is TGTGCCAGCAGCGTCGGGATTCCGGCAGCAGATACGCAGTATTTT. This encodes CASSVGIPAADTQYF.

The chain joins TRBV6-1 to TRBJ2-1; D may be TRBD1 (6 bases). CDR1 is MNHNS and CDR2 is SASEGT in the germline V gene. This CDR3 contains 12 residues. V was cut by 5 bases and J by 10 bases, with 12 bases left in between. The CDR3 DNA is TGTGCCAGCAGTTTACAGGGTAGAGAGCAGTTCTTC. This sequence encodes CASSLQGREQFF.

The rearrangement links TRBV7-8 to TRBJ2-1, with 11 bases aligning to TRBD2. CDR3 length: 14 residues. Trimming took 5 bases from V and 9 from J; bases not matched to a gene: 6. Germline assignment: CDR1 SGHVS and CDR2 FQNEAQ. The DNA of the CDR3 is TGTGCCAGCAGCCAGAGACTAGCGGGAAGTGAGCAGTTCTTC. Translated: CASSQRLAGSEQFF.

This chain connects TRBV29-1 to TRBJ2-2, with D maybe TRBD2 (6 bases). Trimming left V 5 bases short and J 5 bases short, with 18 bases between. CDR1 and CDR2 (germline): SQVTM, ANQGSEA. The CDR3 has 15 residues. In DNA, the CDR3 is TGCAGCGTTATCCATGGCGGGGCGGGTACCGGGGAGCTGTTTTTT. Protein sequence: CSVIHGGAGTGELFF.

DNA of the CDR3: TGTGCCAGCAGCTTAAATGGGTACGAGCAGTACTTC. It specifies CASSLNGYEQYF. The chain has TRBV7-9 and TRBJ2-7; no clear D gene. V lost 2 bases and J lost 4, with 6 bases in between. CDR3 length equals 12 residues. Germline assignment: CDR1 SEHNR and CDR2 FQNEAQ (reference sequence).

The table lists this clone with a few counts. This chain joins TRBV30 and TRBJ2-1; 8 positions match TRBD2. From germline, CDR1 is GTSNPN and CDR2 SVGIG (reference sequence). The CDR3 is made up of 14 amino acids. The CDR3 coding sequence is TGTGACATGACCCTTGCGGGAGGCTACAATGAGCAGTTCTTC. Its protein product is CDMTLAGGYNEQFF. Variable domain in full (rest from reference TRBV30 and TRBJ2-1): SQTIHQWPATLVQPVGSPLSLECTVEGTSNPNLYWYRQAAGRGLQLLFYSVGIGQISSEVPQNLSASRPQDRQFILSSKKLLLSDSGFYLCDMTLAGGYNEQFFGPGTRLTVL.

This clone was counted between two and nine times. A much bigger clone sits one base away, suggesting this may be a read error. The sample carries other DNA sequences with the same CDR3. The chain joins TRBV28 to TRBJ2-3, with D uncertain. The germline gives CDR1 MDHEN, CDR2 SYDVKM. V lost 6 bases to trimming and J lost 0 bases, with 4 bases between them. The CDR3 has 12 amino acids. In DNA form, the CDR3 reads TGTGCCAGCAGCATTAGCACAGATACGCAGTATTTT. Translated, it gives CASSISTDTQYF.

The rearrangement uses TRBV5-1 and TRBJ2-5; D remains unclear. CDR1 and CDR2 from the germline V gene are SGHRS and YFSETQ. V was clipped by 2 bases and J by 1 base, with 9 bases between them. This CDR3 is 14 amino acids long. CDR3 region: CASSFMTAQETQYF. The CDR3 nucleotides read TGCGCCAGCAGCTTCATGACCGCCCAAGAGACCCAGTACTTC.

The table lists this clone with a few counts. The rearrangement joins TRBV25-1 to TRBJ1-4, with no clear D. This CDR3 is built from 16 residues. CDR1 is MGHDK, CDR2 SYGVNS, per germline. V was trimmed by 3 bases and J by 0 bases, leaving 11 bases between them. In DNA, the CDR3 is TGTGCCAGCAGTGATCCTACAGCTGCAACTAATGAAAAACTGTTTTTT. Protein: CASSDPTAATNEKLFF.

The chain employs TRBV30 and TRBJ1-2, with no clear D. The CDR3 is 12 amino acids. The ends were cut back, 4 bases at V and 6 bases at J, with 12 bases in the middle. From germline, CDR1 is GTSNPN and CDR2 SVGIG (reference sequence). This CDR3 is CAWTSGGHGYTF. The CDR3 bases are TGTGCCTGGACCTCAGGAGGACATGGCTACACCTTC.

This clone was seen only a few times. The chain has TRBV29-1 and TRBJ2-5; 10 bases align to TRBD2. TRBJ2-7 matches the DNA end more closely, so the J call is doubtful. The V gene's germline CDR1 is SQVTM and CDR2 ANQGSEA. The CDR3 is 13 residues long. This CDR3 is CSVGGLAGDEQYF. The CDR3 coding sequence is TGCAGCGTGGGGGGCCTAGCGGGAGACGAGCAGTACTTC.

This clone turned up a few times. CDR3 in amino acids: CASSVSGSSVPQFF. The CDR3 DNA reads as TGTGCCAGTAGTGTTAGCGGGAGTTCTGTTCCCCAGTTCTTC. The rearrangement links TRBV19 to TRBJ2-1, with TRBD2 matching over 9 bases. The CDR3 extends over 14 amino acids. CDR1 is LNHDA and CDR2 is SQIVND in the germline V gene (reference sequence). V lost 5 bases, J lost 13 bases, and 12 bases stayed unmatched.

The chain links TRBV11-2 to TRBJ2-3; TRBD1 aligns across 9 bases. The CDR3 has 15 amino acids. The J segment lost 0 bases and the V segment lost 5 bases, leaving 3 bases of the junction unmatched. CDR1 and CDR2 (germline): SGHAT, FQNNGV. This CDR3 is CASSTGQGSTDTQYF. CDR3 nucleotide sequence: TGTGCCAGCAGCACAGGACAGGGGAGCACAGATACGCAGTATTTT.

This sequence joins TRBV28 and TRBJ2-4; tentatively, D is TRBD1 or TRBD2 (5 bases each). The CDR3 loop spans 15 amino acids. Germline loops: CDR1 MDHEN, CDR2 SYDVKM. V was clipped by 5 bases and J by 4 bases, with 15 bases between them. The CDR3 here is CASSLPGGVKNIQYF. DNA of the CDR3: TGTGCCAGCAGTCTCCCTGGGGGAGTAAAAAACATTCAGTACTTC.

This clone has just a few counts. This chain uses TRBV29-1 with TRBJ2-4; 7 nucleotides agree with TRBD2. CDR3 length equals 15 residues. Looked up from germline, CDR1 is SQVTM and CDR2 is ANQGSEA. V lost 2 bases, J lost 2 bases, and 6 bases stayed unmatched. This chain's CDR3 is CSVERDGGTKNIQYF. The CDR3, as DNA: TGCAGCGTTGAAAGGGACGGGGGGACCAAAAACATTCAGTACTTC.

This sequence joins TRBV10-3 and TRBJ2-5; 9 bases are shared with TRBD1. J gave up 4 bases and V 1 base, and 4 bases lay outside the gene matches. This CDR3 is built from 15 residues. Germline loops: CDR1 ENHRY, CDR2 SYGVKD. CDR3: CAISELGQGGETQYF. The CDR3, as DNA: TGTGCCATCAGTGAGTTGGGACAGGGTGGAGAGACCCAGTACTTC.

V is TRBV4-2 and J is TRBJ2-7, with 15 nucleotides matching TRBD2. CDR1 is LGHNA, CDR2 YNFKEQ, per germline. This CDR3 region has 16 residues. The V gene end was trimmed by 3 bases and the J gene end by 4 bases; junction bases not matched to a gene: 4. In nucleotides, the CDR3 is TGTGCCAGCAGCCAGGGACTAGCGGGAGGAGAGTACGAGCAGTACTTC. This encodes CASSQGLAGGEYEQYF.

V is TRBV6-4 and J is TRBJ2-3, with TRBD2 matching 7 bases. The germline V gene encodes CDR1 MRHNA and CDR2 SNTAGT. The J segment lost 2 bases and the V segment lost 0 bases, leaving 2 bases of the junction unmatched. The CDR3 spans 15 residues. The CDR3 DNA follows: TGTGCCAGCAGTGACTCAAGCGGGAACACAGATACGCAGTATTTT. This encodes CASSDSSGNTDTQYF.

A few counts support this clone. The chain is built from TRBV29-1 and TRBJ1-1; D remains ambiguous. Germline-derived CDR1 and CDR2 are SQVTM and ANQGSEA. The CDR3 extends over 15 amino acids. The V gene lost 4 bases and the J gene lost 1 base, with 16 bases spanning the gap. CDR3 sequence: CSVARWGGKNTEAFF. The DNA for the CDR3 is TGCAGCGTTGCAAGATGGGGAGGGAAGAACACTGAAGCTTTCTTT.